What follows is one T cell receptor beta chain and its context. This sample is part of a study of blood T cell repertoires in COVID-19. Study-level information: The United States, Italy and Spain supplied acute and convalescent COVID-19 samples.

V was clipped by 4 bases and J by 3 bases; unmatched bases: 4. Germline CDR1 MDHEN, CDR2 SYDVKM. The CDR3 is 14 residues long. Method: immunoSEQ multiplex PCR; TCRdb's copy keeps in-frame clones and lacks some. This table has roughly 350,000 clones, about 92% appearing once. The gene calls are TRBV28 and TRBJ2-7, with TRBD2 identical over 9 bases. Sequenced input: PBMCs or T cells enriched from blood (not recorded which). This TCR came from a woman aged 30 to 39 who had recovered from COVID-19. The CDR3 nucleotides read TGTGCCAGCAGTTACGGAGCGGGAGGCTACGAGCAGTACTTC. Its protein is CASSYGAGGYEQYF. The whole variable domain, remainder taken from reference TRBV28 and TRBJ2-7, is DVKVTQSSRYLVKRTGEKVFLECVQDMDHENMFWYRQDPGLGLRLIYFSYDVKMKEKGDIPEGYSVSREKKERFSLILESASTNQTSMYLCASSYGAGGYEQYFGPGTRLTVT.